This T cell receptor beta chain emerged from a study of blood T cells in healthy people across ages. The donors, aged roughly 6 to 95, were healthy Caucasians from Russia. Each donor supplied around 9.9 milliliters of peripheral blood. With a J-beta primer mix and a sample-barcoded 5' primer, a second PCR ran roughly 6 to 11 cycles. Using its own MiXCR run on the 5' RACE reads, TCRdb lists one record per CDR3 protein. The sample lists more than 500,000 distinct CDR3 sequences, over 25% occurring once. The CDR3 runs to 16 residues. Germline lookup yields CDR1 MDHEN and CDR2 SYDVKM. V trimming: 5 bases; J trimming: 3 bases; junction bases outside the gene matches: 9. This sample also belongs to another study, concerning T cells of mothers and their children. Per that paper: Whatever RNA was extracted went entirely into cDNA synthesis, at roughly 1.6 ug per 15 ul.

Sequences were obtained from blood. V is TRBV28 and J is TRBJ2-1; 8 bases line up with TRBD2. The sequence was collected from a boy between 2 and 10 years old in good health. The CDR3 DNA sequence: TGTGCCAGCAGTCCTACTAGCGGCCGAAGCTACAATGAGCAGTTCTTC. This codes for CASSPTSGRSYNEQFF.